Shown below are 9 T cell receptor beta chains from a single sample sequenced in a study of blood T cell repertoires in COVID-19. The assay was immunoSEQ multiplex PCR, and TCRdb's table has in-frame clones only and misses some. This sample has roughly 300,000 clones; more than 80% occur once, and the top ten carry about 1.1%. Sequenced material: PBMCs or T cells enriched from blood (not recorded which). The receptor set was obtained from a woman aged 30 to 39 who had recovered from COVID-19.

This chain connects TRBV4-1 to TRBJ2-7; a possible D gene is TRBD1 (6 bases). V gave up 3 bases and J gave up 2 bases, with 11 bases separating them. The germline V gene has CDR1 MGHRA and CDR2 YSYEKL. The CDR3 has 14 residues. CDR3 DNA: TGCGCCAGCAGCCAGAGCAGGGGAACCTACGAGCAGTACTTC. As protein: CASSQSRGTYEQYF.

V and J are TRBV7-3 and TRBJ1-1; D remains ambiguous. V lost 4 bases, J lost 0 bases, and 6 bases lay in between. The CDR3 spans 13 residues. Germline loops: CDR1 SGHTA, CDR2 FQGTGA. The CDR3 here is CASSSAVNTEAFF. CDR3 nucleotides: TGTGCCAGCAGCTCTGCAGTGAACACTGAAGCTTTCTTT. Combining the CDR3 with reference TRBV7-3 and TRBJ1-1 gives the whole variable domain GAGVSQTPSNKVTEKGKYVELRCDPISGHTALYWYRQSLGQGPEFLIYFQGTGAADDSGLPNDRFFAVRPEGSVSTLKIQRTERGDSAVYLCASSSAVNTEAFFGQGTRLTVV.

This chain uses TRBV3-1 (or the pseudogene TRBV3-2) with TRBJ2-7, with 7 bases matching TRBD2. Per the germline V gene, CDR1 is LGHDT and CDR2 is YNNKEL (reference sequence). J lost 9 bases, V lost 4 bases, and 12 bases had no gene match. This CDR3 contains 14 residues. Here the CDR3 DNA reads TGTGCCAGCAGCCCCTACCTTAGCGGCGGGGGGCAGTACTTC. Its translation is CASSPYLSGGGQYF.

This chain connects TRBV2 to TRBJ2-5, with a possible D match to TRBD1 (5 bases). CDR1 and CDR2 (germline): SNHLY, FYNNEI. This CDR3 is 14 amino acids long. The V end was cut by 8 bases, the J end by 3 bases, with 16 bases between. The CDR3 loop reads CASCQGNRKETQYF. CDR3 DNA sequence: TGTGCCAGCTGTCAGGGCAATAGGAAAGAGACCCAGTACTTC.

Only a few counts were recorded for this clone. The rearrangement joins TRBV18 to TRBJ1-1; 7 bases map to TRBD1. V dropped 3 bases and J dropped 4; count of bases not matched to a gene: 8. CDR3 length equals 15 residues. Germline CDR1 reads KGHSH; CDR2 reads LQKENI. The CDR3 DNA follows: TGTGCCAGCTCACCTTCAGACAGGGCGGGCACTGAAGCTTTCTTT. Amino acids: CASSPSDRAGTEAFF.

The chain recombines TRBV18 with TRBJ1-5; 8 positions match TRBD1. Germline CDR1 reads KGHSH; CDR2 reads LQKENI. J was trimmed by 6 bases and V by 3 bases; bases with no gene match: 13. This CDR3 contains 17 residues. CDR3 coding DNA: TGTGCCAGCTCACCTCAGTCGGGAACAGGGGGAGGTCAGCCCCAGCATTTT. Its translation is CASSPQSGTGGGQPQHF.

The gene calls are TRBV7-2 and TRBJ2-4; weak D call: TRBD1 (6 bases). In germline, CDR1 is SGHTA, CDR2 FQGNSA. CDR3 size: 17 residues. V was pared by 1 base and J by 1 base, with 14 bases between. The CDR3 DNA is TGTGCCAGCAGCTTAGACCCCTTTACAGGGGCCAAAAACATTCAGTACTTC. Encoded protein: CASSLDPFTGAKNIQYF.

The J gene is TRBJ2-7, the V gene TRBV27, with TRBD2 matching 7 bases. The CDR3 contains 13 residues. The trim removed 5 bases at V and 5 bases at J, leaving 6 bases unmatched. The germline gives CDR1 MNHEY, CDR2 SMNVEV (reference sequence). The CDR3 reads CASSRTRAHEQYF. The CDR3 nucleotides read TGTGCCAGCAGTCGGACTAGGGCCCACGAGCAGTACTTC.

CDR3 coding DNA: TGTGCCACCAGTGCCGGGGAGGATAACTATGGCTACACCTTC. It is translated as CATSAGEDNYGYTF. The chain employs TRBV24-1 and TRBJ1-2, with no clear D. V shed 5 bases and J shed 1 base, with 10 bases lying between them. The CDR3 length is 14 residues. The germline CDR1 and CDR2 sequences are KGHDR and SFDVKD.